This T cell receptor beta chain was retrieved from a study of long-term antiretroviral therapy in people with HIV. The V and J ends lost 4 bases and 0 bases, in that order; junction bases with no gene match: 4. Per germline, CDR1 MNHEY and CDR2 SVGAGI. The CDR3 length is 15 residues. A v3.0 immunoSEQ assay was performed at survey level. Profiling relied on immunoSEQ multiplex PCR, and the TCRdb table lists in-frame clones only, not all of them. Of tens of thousands of clones in the sample, approximately 81% were seen once. This sequence originates from a man between 35 and 55 years old with HIV. The sequencing here drew on unsorted PBMCs, taken 4.7 to 5 years after starting antiretroviral therapy. The rearrangement links TRBV6-5 to TRBJ2-7; 9 bases map to TRBD1. The CDR3 sequence: CASSSPTGGSYEQYF. CDR3 coding DNA: TGTGCCAGCAGTTCCCCGACAGGGGGCTCCTACGAGCAGTACTTC.